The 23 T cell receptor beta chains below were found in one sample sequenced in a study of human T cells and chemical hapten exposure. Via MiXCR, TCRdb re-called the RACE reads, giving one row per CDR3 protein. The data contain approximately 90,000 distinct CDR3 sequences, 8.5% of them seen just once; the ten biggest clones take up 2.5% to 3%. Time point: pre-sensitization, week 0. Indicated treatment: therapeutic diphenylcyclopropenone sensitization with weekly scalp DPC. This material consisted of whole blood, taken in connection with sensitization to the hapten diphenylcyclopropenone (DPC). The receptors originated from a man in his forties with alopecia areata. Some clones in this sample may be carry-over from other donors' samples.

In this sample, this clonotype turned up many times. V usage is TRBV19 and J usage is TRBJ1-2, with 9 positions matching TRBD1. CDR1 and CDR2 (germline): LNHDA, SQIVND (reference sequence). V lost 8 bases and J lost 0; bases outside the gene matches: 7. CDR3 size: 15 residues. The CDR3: CASFDRQGANYGYTF. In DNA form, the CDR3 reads TGTGCCAGTTTCGACAGACAGGGGGCTAACTATGGCTACACCTTC.

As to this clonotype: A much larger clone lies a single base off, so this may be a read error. In DNA, the CDR3 is TGTGCCAGCAGTTACCATCGCGGGAGCTACTACAATGAGCAGTTCTTC. Its translation is CASSYHRGSYYNEQFF. V gene TRBV6-2 or TRBV6-3 combines with J gene TRBJ2-1; TRBD2 matches 7 bases. The V gene end was trimmed by 2 bases and the J gene end by 3 bases; junction bases not matched to a gene: 7. The germline V gene encodes CDR1 MNHEY and CDR2 SVGEGT. The CDR3 is 16 amino acids.

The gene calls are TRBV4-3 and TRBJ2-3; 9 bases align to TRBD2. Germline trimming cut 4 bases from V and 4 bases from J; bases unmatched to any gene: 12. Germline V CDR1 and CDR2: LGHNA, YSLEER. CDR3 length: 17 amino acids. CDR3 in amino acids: CASSLTLAGVLADTQYF. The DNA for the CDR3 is TGCGCCAGCAGCCTTACCTTAGCGGGAGTTCTCGCAGATACGCAGTATTTT.

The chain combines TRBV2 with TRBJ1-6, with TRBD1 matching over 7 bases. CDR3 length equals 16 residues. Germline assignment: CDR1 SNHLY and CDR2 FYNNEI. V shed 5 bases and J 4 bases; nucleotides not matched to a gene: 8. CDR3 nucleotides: TGTGCCAGCAGTCGAATAGGGACAGATTATAATTCACCCCTCCACTTT. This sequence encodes CASSRIGTDYNSPLHF.

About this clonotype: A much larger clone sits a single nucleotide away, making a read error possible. Here the CDR3 DNA reads TGTGCCAGCGGTTCCCGGGCCCCACGGGGCTATGGCTACACCTTC. It specifies CASGSRAPRGYGYTF. The chain joins TRBV28 to TRBJ1-2, with D hard to call. Per the germline V gene, CDR1 is MDHEN and CDR2 is SYDVKM. The V end was cut by 8 bases, the J end by 4 bases, with 20 bases between. The CDR3 length is 15 residues.

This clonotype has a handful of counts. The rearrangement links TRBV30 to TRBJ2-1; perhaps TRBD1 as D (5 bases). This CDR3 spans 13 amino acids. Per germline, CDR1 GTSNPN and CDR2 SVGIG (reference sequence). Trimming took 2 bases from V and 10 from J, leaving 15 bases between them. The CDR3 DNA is TGTGCCTGGAGTCGCGGAGAAACAGGAGAGCAGTTCTTC. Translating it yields CAWSRGETGEQFF.

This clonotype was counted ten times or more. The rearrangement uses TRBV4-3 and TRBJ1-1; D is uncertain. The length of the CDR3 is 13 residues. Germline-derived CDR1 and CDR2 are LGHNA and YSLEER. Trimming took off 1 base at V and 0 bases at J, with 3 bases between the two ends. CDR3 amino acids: CASSQVLNTEAFF. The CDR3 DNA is TGCGCCAGCAGCCAAGTACTGAACACTGAAGCTTTCTTT.

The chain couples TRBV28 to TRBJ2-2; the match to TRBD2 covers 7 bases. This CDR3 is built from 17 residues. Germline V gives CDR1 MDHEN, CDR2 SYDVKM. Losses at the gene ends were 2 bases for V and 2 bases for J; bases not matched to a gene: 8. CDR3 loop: CASSLRGRDLNTGELFF. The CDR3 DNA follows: TGTGCCAGCAGTTTACGAGGGAGGGACCTTAACACCGGGGAGCTGTTTTTT.

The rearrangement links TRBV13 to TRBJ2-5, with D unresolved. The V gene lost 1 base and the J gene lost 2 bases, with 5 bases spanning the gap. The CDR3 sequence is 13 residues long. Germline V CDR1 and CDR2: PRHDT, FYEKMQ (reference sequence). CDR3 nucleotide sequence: TGTGCCAGCAGCTTAGAATTACAAGAGACCCAGTACTTC. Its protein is CASSLELQETQYF.

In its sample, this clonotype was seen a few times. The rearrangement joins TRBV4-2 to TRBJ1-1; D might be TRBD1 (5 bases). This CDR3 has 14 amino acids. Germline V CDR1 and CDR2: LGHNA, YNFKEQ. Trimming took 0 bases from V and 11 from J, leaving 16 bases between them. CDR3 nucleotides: TGTGCCAGCAGCCAAGATGTCGCAGGGAGGTTGGCTTTCTTT. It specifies CASSQDVAGRLAFF.

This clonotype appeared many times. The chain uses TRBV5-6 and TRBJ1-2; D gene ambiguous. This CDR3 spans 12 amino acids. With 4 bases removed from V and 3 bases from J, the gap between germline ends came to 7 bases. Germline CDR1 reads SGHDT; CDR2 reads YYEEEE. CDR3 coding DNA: TGTGCCAGCAGCATCGAGGACTATGGCTACACCTTC. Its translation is CASSIEDYGYTF. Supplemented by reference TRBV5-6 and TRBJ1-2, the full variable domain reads DAGVTQSPTHLIKTRGQQVTLRCSPKSGHDTVSWYQQALGQGPQFIFQYYEEEERQRGNFPDRFSGHQFPNYSSELNVNALLLGDSALYLCASSIEDYGYTFGSGTRLTVV.

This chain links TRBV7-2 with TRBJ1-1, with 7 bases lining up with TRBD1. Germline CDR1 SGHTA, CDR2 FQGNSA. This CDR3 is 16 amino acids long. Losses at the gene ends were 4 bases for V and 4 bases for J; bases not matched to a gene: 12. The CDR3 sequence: CASSSQGGLGTTEAFF. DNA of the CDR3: TGTGCCAGCAGCTCGCAGGGGGGCTTGGGTACCACTGAAGCTTTCTTT.

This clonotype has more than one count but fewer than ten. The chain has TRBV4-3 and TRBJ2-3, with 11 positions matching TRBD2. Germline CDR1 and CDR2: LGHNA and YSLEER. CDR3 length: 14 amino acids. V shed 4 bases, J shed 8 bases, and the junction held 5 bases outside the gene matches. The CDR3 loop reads CASSPGTSGGTQYF. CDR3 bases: TGCGCCAGCAGCCCCGGGACTAGCGGCGGTACGCAGTATTTT.

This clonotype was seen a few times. The CDR3 sequence is CASAWSPGDETQYF. The CDR3 DNA follows: TGTGCTAGTGCCTGGTCCCCAGGGGACGAGACCCAGTACTTC. This chain uses TRBV12-5 with TRBJ2-5, with D possibly matching TRBD1 (6 bases). From germline, CDR1 is LGHNT and CDR2 FRNRAP. The V end lost 7 bases, the J end lost 5 bases, and 17 bases lay between the germline ends. The CDR3 extends over 14 amino acids.

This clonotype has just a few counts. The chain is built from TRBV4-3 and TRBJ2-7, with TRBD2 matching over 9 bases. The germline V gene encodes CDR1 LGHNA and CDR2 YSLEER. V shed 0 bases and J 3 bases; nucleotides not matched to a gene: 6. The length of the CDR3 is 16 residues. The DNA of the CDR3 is TGCGCCAGCAGCCAAGACCAGGCGGGAGGGTACTACGAGCAGTACTTC. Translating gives CASSQDQAGGYYEQYF.

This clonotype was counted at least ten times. DNA for the CDR3: TGTGCCAGCAGTTCCCCTGGACTAGCACAAGAGACCCAGTACTTC. Protein sequence: CASSSPGLAQETQYF. The V gene is TRBV28, the J gene TRBJ2-5; 8 positions agree with TRBD2. With 4 bases clipped from V and 2 bases from J, the junction kept 6 bases outside the gene matches. The CDR3 contains 15 residues. From germline, CDR1 is MDHEN and CDR2 SYDVKM. Full variable domain (rest looked up from reference TRBV28 and TRBJ2-5): DVKVTQSSRYLVKRTGEKVFLECVQDMDHENMFWYRQDPGLGLRLIYFSYDVKMKEKGDIPEGYSVSREKKERFSLILESASTNQTSMYLCASSSPGLAQETQYFGPGTRLLVL.

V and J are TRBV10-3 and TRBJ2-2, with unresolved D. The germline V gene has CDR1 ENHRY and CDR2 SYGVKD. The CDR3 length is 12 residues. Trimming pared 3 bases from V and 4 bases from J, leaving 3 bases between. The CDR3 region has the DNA TGTGCCATCAGTGAAGCCACCGGGGAGCTGTTTTTT. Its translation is CAISEATGELFF.

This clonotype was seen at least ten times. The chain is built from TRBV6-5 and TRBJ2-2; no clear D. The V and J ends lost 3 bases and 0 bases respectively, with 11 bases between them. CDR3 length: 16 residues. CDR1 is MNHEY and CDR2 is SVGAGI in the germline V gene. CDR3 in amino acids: CASSYRRFANTGELFF. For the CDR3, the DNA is TGTGCCAGCAGTTATCGCAGGTTCGCGAACACCGGGGAGCTGTTTTTT.

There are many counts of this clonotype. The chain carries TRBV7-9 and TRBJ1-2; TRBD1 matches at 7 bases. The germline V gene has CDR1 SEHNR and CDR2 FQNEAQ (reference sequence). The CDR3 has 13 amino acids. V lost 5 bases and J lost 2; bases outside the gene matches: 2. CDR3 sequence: CASSLGQNYGYTF. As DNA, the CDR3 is TGTGCCAGCAGCCTGGGACAGAACTATGGCTACACCTTC.

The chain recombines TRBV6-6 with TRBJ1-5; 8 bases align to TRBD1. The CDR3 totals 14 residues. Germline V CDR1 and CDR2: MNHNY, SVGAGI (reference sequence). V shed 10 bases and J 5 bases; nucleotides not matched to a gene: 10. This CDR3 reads CATYRTGTDQPQHF. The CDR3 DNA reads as TGTGCCACCTACAGGACAGGGACGGATCAGCCCCAGCATTTT.

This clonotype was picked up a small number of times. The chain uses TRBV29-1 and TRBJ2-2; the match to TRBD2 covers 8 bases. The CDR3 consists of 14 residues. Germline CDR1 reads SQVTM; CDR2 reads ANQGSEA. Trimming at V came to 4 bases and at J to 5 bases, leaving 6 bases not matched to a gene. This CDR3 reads CSVVGSGKTGELFF. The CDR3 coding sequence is TGCAGCGTTGTGGGTAGCGGGAAAACCGGGGAGCTGTTTTTT.

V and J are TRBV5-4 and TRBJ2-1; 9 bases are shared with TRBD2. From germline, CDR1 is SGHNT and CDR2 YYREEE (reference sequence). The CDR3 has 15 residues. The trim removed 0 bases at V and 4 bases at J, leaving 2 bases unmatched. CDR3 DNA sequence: TGTGCCAGCAGCTTGGCTAGCGGGATTTACAATGAGCAGTTCTTC. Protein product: CASSLASGIYNEQFF. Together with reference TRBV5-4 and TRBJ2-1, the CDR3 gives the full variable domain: ETGVTQSPTHLIKTRGQQVTLRCSSQSGHNTVSWYQQALGQGPQFIFQYYREEENGRGNFPPRFSGLQFPNYSSELNVNALELDDSALYLCASSLASGIYNEQFFGPGTRLTVL.

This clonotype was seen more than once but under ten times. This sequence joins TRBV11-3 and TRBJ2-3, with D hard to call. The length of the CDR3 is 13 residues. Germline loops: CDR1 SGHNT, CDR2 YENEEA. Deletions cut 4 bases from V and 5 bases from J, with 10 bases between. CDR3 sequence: CASSSNWGDTQYF. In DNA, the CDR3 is TGTGCCAGCAGCTCCAATTGGGGAGATACGCAGTATTTT.